A single sample gave rise to the 18 T cell receptor beta chains below, sequenced in a study of T cell responses to AZD1222 COVID-19 vaccine. TCRdb's copy holds only in-frame clones and misses some; the assay was immunoSEQ multiplex PCR. The sample has under 150,000 clones, 92% seen once. The sequenced sample was peripheral blood, obtained on day 0 of AZD1222 vaccination. Receptor source: an adult in good health.

Comment on this clone: Within the sample, other DNA sequences also encode this same CDR3. This chain links TRBV11-2 with TRBJ2-7, with D unresolved. This CDR3 comprises 12 residues. Trimming pared 0 bases from V and 5 bases from J, leaving 5 bases between. CDR1 and CDR2 from the germline V gene are SGHAT and FQNNGV. CDR3 residues: CASSLEVHEQYF. The CDR3 DNA reads as TGTGCCAGCAGCTTAGAAGTCCACGAGCAGTACTTC.

V gene TRBV24-1 combines with J gene TRBJ2-2; 10 bases map to TRBD2. The trim removed 3 bases at V and 8 bases at J, leaving 2 bases unmatched. Germline lookup yields CDR1 KGHDR and CDR2 SFDVKD. The length of the CDR3 is 14 residues. The CDR3 region has the DNA TGTGCCACCAGTGATCCTAGCGGGGGAGGGGAGCTGTTTTTT. This encodes CATSDPSGGGELFF.

DNA of the CDR3: TGTGCCAGCAGCCGAAGTAATTCACCCCTCCACTTT. Its protein is CASSRSNSPLHF. The J gene is TRBJ1-6, the V gene TRBV7-6; D ambiguous. CDR1 and CDR2 from the germline V gene are SGHVS and FNYEAQ. Between the trimmed V and J ends, which lost 5 bases and 6 bases, there was a span of 5 bases. The CDR3 totals 12 residues.

The chain uses TRBV30 and TRBJ1-4; D gene unclear. This CDR3 has 14 amino acids. Trimming left V 0 bases short and J 8 bases short, with 13 bases between. CDR1 is GTSNPN and CDR2 is SVGIG in the germline V gene (reference sequence). The CDR3 nucleotides read TGTGCCTGGAGTGTAGGGCCCAGCAGCGAAAAACTGTTTTTT. This codes for CAWSVGPSSEKLFF.

This clone was seen only once. The chain joins TRBV11-1 to TRBJ2-5, with 7 bases fitting TRBD1. The V gene's germline CDR1 is SGHAT and CDR2 FQDESV (reference sequence). The CDR3 is made up of 13 amino acids. Germline trimming cut 5 bases from V and 3 bases from J; bases unmatched to any gene: 3. Written as DNA, the CDR3 is TGTGCCAGCAGCCTCGACAGGGAAGAGACCCAGTACTTC. Translation: CASSLDREETQYF.

For the CDR3, the DNA is TGCGCCAGCAGCCCCCTATCGACAGGGGAACATAACTATGGCTACACCTTC. Protein sequence: CASSPLSTGEHNYGYTF. The rearrangement uses TRBV4-1 and TRBJ1-2; 8 positions match TRBD1. The length of the CDR3 is 17 residues. Germline V lookup: CDR1 MGHRA, CDR2 YSYEKL. The junction had 11 bases not matched to a gene; V was cut back by 4 bases and J by 1 base.

The rearrangement links TRBV5-1 to TRBJ2-5; D gene ambiguous. V was cut by 2 bases and J by 4 bases, with 3 bases left in between. From germline, CDR1 is SGHRS and CDR2 YFSETQ. The CDR3 loop spans 11 amino acids. CDR3 sequence reads: CASSFGETQYF. CDR3 bases: TGCGCCAGCAGCTTTGGAGAGACCCAGTACTTC.

The chain employs TRBV5-1 and TRBJ2-1; a possible D gene is TRBD2 (6 bases). The CDR3 length is 16 residues. Germline V gene data show CDR1 as SGHRS and CDR2 as YFSETQ. Trimming removed 0 bases at V and 0 bases at J, with 10 bases between. The CDR3 coding sequence is TGCGCCAGCAGCTTGGCTGGGAGGACCTCCTACAATGAGCAGTTCTTC. Its translation is CASSLAGRTSYNEQFF.

The chain is built from TRBV9 and TRBJ2-1; TRBD2 matches 8 bases. Looked up from germline, CDR1 is SGDLS and CDR2 is YYNGEE. V was clipped by 0 bases and J by 0 bases; unmatched bases: 8. This CDR3 is 18 amino acids long. CDR3: CASSVDGLAGSSYNEQFF. The DNA for the CDR3 is TGTGCCAGCAGCGTAGATGGTTTAGCGGGGAGCTCCTACAATGAGCAGTTCTTC.

V and J are TRBV19 and TRBJ2-7; 10 bases fit TRBD1. The CDR3 consists of 15 residues. Per germline, CDR1 LNHDA and CDR2 SQIVND (reference sequence). The ends lost 6 bases at V and 11 bases at J; junction bases unmatched: 16. The CDR3 bases are TGTGCCAGTAGCACTTCAGCCGGACAGGGGGTTTTGGAGTACTTC. Translating gives CASSTSAGQGVLEYF.

The genes are TRBV14 and TRBJ1-4, with 7 bases matching TRBD1. V was pared by 5 bases and J by 7 bases, with 13 bases of the junction left unmatched. Germline V CDR1 and CDR2: SGHDN, FVKESK. The CDR3 has 16 residues. CDR3 sequence (DNA): TGTGCCAGCAGCTCTCCTTGGTCAGGGGGAAGTGAAAAACTGTTTTTT. It codes for CASSSPWSGGSEKLFF.

The gene calls are TRBV6-5 and TRBJ1-5; possible D gene TRBD1, 5 bases. The germline V gene encodes CDR1 MNHEY and CDR2 SVGAGI. This CDR3 comprises 13 residues. The V gene lost 3 bases and the J gene lost 6 bases, with 9 bases spanning the gap. The DNA for the CDR3 is TGTGCCAGCAGTTATCTCCAGGGTCAGCCCCAGCATTTT. This encodes CASSYLQGQPQHF.

The sample holds one count of this clone. The chain couples TRBV12-3 or TRBV12-4 to TRBJ1-1; D may be TRBD1 (5 bases). Trimming stripped 5 bases from V and 8 bases from J, with 15 bases between. This CDR3 is built from 13 residues. The CDR3 DNA is TGTGCCAGCAGTGTATCCCCAGGGATGGAAGCTTTCTTT. Translated, it gives CASSVSPGMEAFF.

The V and J genes are TRBV9 and TRBJ2-5, with 14 bases fitting TRBD2. The CDR3 is 19 amino acids. Trimming at V came to 0 bases and at J to 1 base, leaving 8 bases not matched to a gene. Germline V gives CDR1 SGDLS, CDR2 YYNGEE. CDR3 coding DNA: TGTGCCAGCAGCGTAGCCCCCGGGACTAGCGGGAGAGGCCAAGAGACCCAGTACTTC. Its protein product is CASSVAPGTSGRGQETQYF.

The chain joins TRBV6-5 to TRBJ2-1, with 14 bases aligning to TRBD2. V lost 6 bases to trimming and J lost 7 bases; unmatched junction nucleotides: 5. Germline CDR1 and CDR2: MNHEY and SVGAGI. The CDR3 is 15 amino acids. The CDR3 loop reads CASRGLAGAENEQFF. Written as DNA, the CDR3 is TGTGCCAGCAGGGGACTAGCGGGAGCGGAGAATGAGCAGTTCTTC.

The chain has TRBV19 and TRBJ2-5, with D perhaps matching TRBD2 (5 bases). The V and J ends lost 2 bases and 5 bases respectively, with 9 bases between them. This CDR3 is 13 amino acids long. Per the germline V gene, CDR1 is LNHDA and CDR2 is SQIVND (reference sequence). This chain's CDR3 is CASSIRERETQYF. DNA for the CDR3: TGTGCCAGTAGTATACGGGAAAGGGAGACCCAGTACTTC.

This sequence joins TRBV9 and TRBJ2-1; 8 bases agree with TRBD2. The trim removed 4 bases at V and 2 bases at J, leaving 11 bases unmatched. The germline V gene encodes CDR1 SGDLS and CDR2 YYNGEE. The CDR3 consists of 17 residues. DNA for the CDR3: TGTGCCAGCAGCCAGCAAACCGGGACTAGGGCCTACAATGAGCAGTTCTTC. Residues: CASSQQTGTRAYNEQFF.

This chain joins TRBV9 and TRBJ2-3, with 10 bases that match TRBD1. Germline CDR1 SGDLS, CDR2 YYNGEE. Trimming cost V 4 bases and J 4 bases; bases outside gene matches: 9. This CDR3 spans 16 amino acids. CDR3 sequence reads: CASSTRQGADPDTQYF. The CDR3 bases are TGTGCCAGCAGCACCAGACAGGGGGCGGACCCAGATACGCAGTATTTT.